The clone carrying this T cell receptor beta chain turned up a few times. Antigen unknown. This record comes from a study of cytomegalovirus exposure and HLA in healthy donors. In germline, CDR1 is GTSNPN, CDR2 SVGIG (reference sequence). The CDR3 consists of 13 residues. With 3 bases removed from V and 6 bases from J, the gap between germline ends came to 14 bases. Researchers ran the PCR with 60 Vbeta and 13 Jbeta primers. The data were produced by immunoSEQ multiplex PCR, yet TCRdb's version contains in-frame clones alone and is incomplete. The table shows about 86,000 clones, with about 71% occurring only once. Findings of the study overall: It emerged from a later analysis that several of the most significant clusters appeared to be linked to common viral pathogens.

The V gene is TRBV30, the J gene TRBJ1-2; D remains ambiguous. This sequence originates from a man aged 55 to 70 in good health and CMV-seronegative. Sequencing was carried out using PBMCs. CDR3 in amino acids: CAWRELALDGYTF. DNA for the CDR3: TGTGCCTGGAGGGAGCTTGCGCTAGATGGCTACACCTTC.